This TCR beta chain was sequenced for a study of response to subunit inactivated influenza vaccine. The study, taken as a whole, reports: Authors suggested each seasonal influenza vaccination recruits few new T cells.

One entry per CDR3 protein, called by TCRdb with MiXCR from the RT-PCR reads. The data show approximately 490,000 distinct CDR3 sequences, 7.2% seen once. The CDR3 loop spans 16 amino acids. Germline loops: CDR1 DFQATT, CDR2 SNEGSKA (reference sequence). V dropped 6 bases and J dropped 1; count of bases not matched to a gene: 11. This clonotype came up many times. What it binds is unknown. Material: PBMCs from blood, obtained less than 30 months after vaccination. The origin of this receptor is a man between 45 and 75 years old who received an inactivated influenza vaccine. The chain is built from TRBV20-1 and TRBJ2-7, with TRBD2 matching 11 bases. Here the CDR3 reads CSAPGTSGIISYEQYF. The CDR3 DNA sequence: TGCAGTGCGCCGGGGACTAGCGGAATAATTTCCTACGAGCAGTACTTC.